Below, 14 T cell receptor beta chains from the same sample are listed, as sequenced in a study of shared clonotypes between healthy human individuals. The table came from immunoSEQ multiplex PCR; TCRdb's copy has only in-frame clones and leaves some out. The sample holds about 1.1 million clones; around 77% are singletons and the top ten take roughly 0.83%. Specimen: memory CD4+ T cells from PBMCs. This sample's subset: CD45RA-negative fraction. These receptor sequences come from a man between 18 and 35 years old in good health. Some clones in this sample may be carry-over from other donors' samples.

V usage is TRBV25-1 and J usage is TRBJ2-3; D ambiguous. The germline gives CDR1 MGHDK, CDR2 SYGVNS. CDR3 length: 14 residues. V was shortened by 5 bases and J by 5 bases, with 14 bases between the two germline ends. CDR3 residues: CASSSGRILDTQYF. In nucleotides, the CDR3 is TGTGCCAGCAGTTCCGGCCGGATCCTAGATACGCAGTATTTT.

A note on this clone: Additional DNA sequences in this sample encode the identical CDR3. This chain uses TRBV7-9 with TRBJ2-5, with D unresolved. Germline V gene lookup returns CDR1 SEHNR and CDR2 FQNEAQ (reference sequence). Trimming shortened V by 1 base and J by 5 bases, and 8 bases separated the two germline ends. CDR3 length: 13 residues. CDR3 DNA sequence: TGTGCCAGCAGCTTAGTGGCAGCTGAGACCCAGTACTTC. Protein product: CASSLVAAETQYF.

The chain employs TRBV4-1 and TRBJ2-7, with 14 bases matching TRBD2. V trimming: 3 bases; J trimming: 4 bases; junction bases outside the gene matches: 14. This CDR3 has 19 residues. Germline CDR1 reads MGHRA; CDR2 reads YSYEKL. This chain's CDR3 is CASSQAGTSGRVVPYEQYF. In nucleotides, the CDR3 is TGCGCCAGCAGCCAGGCCGGGACTAGCGGGAGAGTGGTGCCTTACGAGCAGTACTTC.

The chain has TRBV7-9 and TRBJ1-4; D might be TRBD1 (5 bases). The germline V gene encodes CDR1 SEHNR and CDR2 FQNEAQ (reference sequence). CDR3 length: 15 residues. Deletions cut 5 bases from V and 6 bases from J, with 16 bases between. CDR3: CASSRYRQWDEKLFF. CDR3 bases: TGTGCCAGCAGCCGTTACAGGCAATGGGATGAAAAACTGTTTTTT.

The rearrangement links TRBV5-1 to TRBJ2-1, with a weak D call TRBD1 (6 bases). The CDR3 is 15 amino acids. The germline CDR1 and CDR2 sequences are SGHRS and YFSETQ. Trimming removed 0 bases from V and 6 bases from J, with 13 bases in between. DNA for the CDR3: TGCGCCAGCAGCTTGGTGCAGGGGTCGGGCAATGAGCAGTTCTTC. This translates into CASSLVQGSGNEQFF. The complete variable domain, with remaining parts taken from reference TRBV5-1 and TRBJ2-1, reads KAGVTQTPRYLIKTRGQQVTLSCSPISGHRSVSWYQQTPGQGLQFLFEYFSETQRNKGNFPGRFSGRQFSNSRSEMNVSTLELGDSALYLCASSLVQGSGNEQFFGPGTRLTVL.

The V and J genes are TRBV2 and TRBJ2-1; 8 bases match TRBD2. This CDR3 comprises 15 residues. Per the germline V gene, CDR1 is SNHLY and CDR2 is FYNNEI. The trim removed 3 bases at V and 6 bases at J, leaving 7 bases unmatched. CDR3 region: CASSEEREPPNEQFF. For the CDR3, the DNA is TGTGCCAGCAGTGAGGAGCGGGAGCCCCCCAATGAGCAGTTCTTC. The whole variable domain, remainder taken from reference TRBV2 and TRBJ2-1, is EPEVTQTPSHQVTQMGQEVILRCVPISNHLYFYWYRQILGQKVEFLVSFYNNEISEKSEIFDDQFSVERPDGSNFTLKIRSTKLEDSAMYFCASSEEREPPNEQFFGPGTRLTVL.

The chain recombines TRBV10-3 with TRBJ2-1; 9 bases match TRBD1. CDR1 and CDR2 (germline): ENHRY, SYGVKD. This CDR3 is built from 12 residues. Unmatched junction bases numbered 8, after V lost 6 bases and J lost 14 bases. The CDR3 loop is CAISNRDREKFF. The CDR3 DNA reads TGTGCCATCAGCAACCGGGACAGGGAGAAGTTCTTC.

The rearrangement joins TRBV27 to TRBJ2-7; no clear D gene. CDR1 and CDR2 from the germline V gene are MNHEY and SMNVEV (reference sequence). Trimming pared 8 bases from V and 2 bases from J, leaving 19 bases between. This CDR3 is 15 amino acids long. CDR3 DNA: TGTGCCAGCGGAACCTTGAACTATTTGACCTACGAGCAGTACTTC. It translates to CASGTLNYLTYEQYF.

This chain uses TRBV27 with TRBJ2-5; 10 bases line up with TRBD2. Germline lookup yields CDR1 MNHEY and CDR2 SMNVEV (reference sequence). This CDR3 comprises 16 residues. The trim removed 5 bases at V and 2 bases at J, leaving 8 bases unmatched. The DNA of the CDR3 is TGTGCCAGCAGTATCGGGACTAGCGCCCAACAAGAGACCCAGTACTTC. Protein sequence: CASSIGTSAQQETQYF.

This clone was picked up one time. The rearrangement links TRBV4-2 to TRBJ2-3; 10 bases match TRBD2. Germline V lookup: CDR1 LGHNA, CDR2 YNFKEQ. This CDR3 region has 16 residues. Germline trimming cut 5 bases from V and 3 bases from J; bases unmatched to any gene: 8. CDR3 coding DNA: TGTGCCAGCAGCACCCAGGCAGCGGGAGGGACAGATACGCAGTATTTT. Its protein product is CASSTQAAGGTDTQYF.

The V gene is TRBV29-1, the J gene TRBJ2-2, with D unresolved. The CDR3 extends over 12 amino acids. The V end lost 8 bases, the J end lost 3 bases, and 10 bases lay between the germline ends. CDR1 is SQVTM, CDR2 ANQGSEA, per germline. In DNA, the CDR3 is TGCAGCACCGCAGATCACACCGGGGAGCTGTTTTTT. It encodes CSTADHTGELFF.

This clone showed up just once. The chain links TRBV5-4 to TRBJ2-2, with 9 positions matching TRBD1. The CDR3 runs 15 residues. The germline V gene has CDR1 SGHNT and CDR2 YYREEE (reference sequence). The J segment lost 3 bases and the V segment lost 3 bases, leaving 3 bases of the junction unmatched. The CDR3 nucleotides are TGTGCCAGCAGCTCGAGACAGGGGGACACCGGGGAGCTGTTTTTT. It is translated as CASSSRQGDTGELFF.

V is TRBV6-1 and J is TRBJ1-6, with TRBD1 as a possible D gene (5 bases). The CDR3 contains 14 residues. V gave up 4 bases and J gave up 5 bases, with 9 bases separating them. Germline V gives CDR1 MNHNS, CDR2 SASEGT. As DNA, the CDR3 is TGTGCCAGCAGTGTAGGGGAGAATAATTCACCCCTCCACTTT. It yields the protein CASSVGENNSPLHF.

The chain combines TRBV29-1 with TRBJ2-2, with D possibly TRBD1 on 6 matching bases. The CDR3 extends over 15 amino acids. V lost 4 bases, J lost 3 bases, and 15 bases lay in between. The germline V gene encodes CDR1 SQVTM and CDR2 ANQGSEA. The CDR3 sequence: CSVGTGMEDTGELFF. CDR3 coding DNA: TGCAGCGTTGGTACAGGGATGGAAGACACCGGGGAGCTGTTTTTT.